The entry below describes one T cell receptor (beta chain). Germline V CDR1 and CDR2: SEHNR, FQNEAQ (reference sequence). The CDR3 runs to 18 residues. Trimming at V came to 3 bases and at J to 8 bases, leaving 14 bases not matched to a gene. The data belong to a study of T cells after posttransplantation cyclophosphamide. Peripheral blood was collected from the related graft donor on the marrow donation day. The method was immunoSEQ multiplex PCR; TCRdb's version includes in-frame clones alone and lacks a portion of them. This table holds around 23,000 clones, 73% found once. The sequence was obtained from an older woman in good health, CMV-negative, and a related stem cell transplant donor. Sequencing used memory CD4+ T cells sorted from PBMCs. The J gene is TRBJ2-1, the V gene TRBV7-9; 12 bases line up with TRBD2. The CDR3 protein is CASSFKVRLAGVIDEQFF. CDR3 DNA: TGTGCCAGCAGCTTCAAGGTCCGACTAGCGGGAGTCATCGATGAGCAGTTCTTC. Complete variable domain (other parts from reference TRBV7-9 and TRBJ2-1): DTGVSQNPRHKITKRGQNVTFRCDPISEHNRLYWYRQTLGQGPEFLTYFQNEAQLEKSRLLSDRFSAERPKGSFSTLEIQRTEQGDSAMYLCASSFKVRLAGVIDEQFFGPGTRLTVL.